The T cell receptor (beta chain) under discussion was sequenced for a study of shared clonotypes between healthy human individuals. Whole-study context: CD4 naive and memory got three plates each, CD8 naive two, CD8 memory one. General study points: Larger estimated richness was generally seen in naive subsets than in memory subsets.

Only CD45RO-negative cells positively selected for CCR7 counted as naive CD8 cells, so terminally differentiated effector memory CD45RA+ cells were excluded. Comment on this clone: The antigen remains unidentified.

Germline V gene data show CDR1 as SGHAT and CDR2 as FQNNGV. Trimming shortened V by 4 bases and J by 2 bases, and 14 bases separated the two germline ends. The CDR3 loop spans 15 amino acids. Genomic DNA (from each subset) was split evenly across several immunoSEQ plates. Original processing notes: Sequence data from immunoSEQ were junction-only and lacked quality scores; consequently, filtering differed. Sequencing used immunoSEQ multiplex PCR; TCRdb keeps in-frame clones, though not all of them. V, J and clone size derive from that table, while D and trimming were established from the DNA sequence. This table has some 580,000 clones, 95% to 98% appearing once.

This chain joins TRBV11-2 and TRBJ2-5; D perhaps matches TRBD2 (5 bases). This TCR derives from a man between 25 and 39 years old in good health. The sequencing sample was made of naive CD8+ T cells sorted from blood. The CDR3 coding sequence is TGTGCCAGCAGCTCCCAATCTAGCAGGCAAGAGACCCAGTACTTC. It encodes CASSSQSSRQETQYF.